The TCR beta chain described here comes from a study of T cells in Graves' hyperthyroidism and ophthalmopathy (dated by TCRdb to the late 2010s). Regarding the research as a whole: Peripheral blood was collected at initial diagnosis, before any treatment. To identify TCR V-J signatures that set the groups apart, the researchers used a discovery cohort of more than 95 patients, made up of roughly 45 with Graves' ophthalmopathy and 57 with stable Graves' hyperthyroidism. An independent validation cohort of under 20 hyperthyroidism patients and 17 patients who later progressed to ophthalmopathy tested prospective prediction of ophthalmopathy. The 95 to 100 discovery patients were randomly divided into training and test sets at a 7:3 ratio. Thyroid tissue and blood T-cell repertoires from six Graves' hyperthyroidism patients were also compared in the study. Once sampling was done, hyperthyroidism patients were given methimazole at a starting dose of 30 mg daily, whereas ophthalmopathy patients were given high-dose intravenous methylprednisolone. The paper reports TCR Vbeta CDR3 sequencing of 140 or so peripheral blood samples: approximately 43 ophthalmopathy, fewer than 80 hyperthyroidism and about 17 progressor patients.

V was cut back by 6 bases and J by 4 bases, leaving a gap of 12 bases between them. Including cysteine and phenylalanine, the CDR3 has 12 amino acids. Solely the CDR3 DNA is kept, with 36 bases framed from the first base. The germline V gene (reference sequence) sets CDR1 to GTSNPN and CDR2 to SVGIG. Ophthalmopathy patients had moderately to severely active disease, Clinical Activity Score of at least 3, NOSPECS grade of at least 4, and duration under 3 months. The study excluded patients with uncontrolled infections, other autoimmune diseases, pregnancy or lactation. Diagnoses were established on the basis of clinical symptoms, serum thyroxine and TRAb, thyroid ultrasound, and orbital computed tomography. PBMCs were isolated from about 9.2 ml of fresh peripheral blood by Ficoll-Paque density gradient centrifugation. Total RNA was extracted using Trizol reagent, and RNA quality was assessed on an Agilent 2100 Bioanalyzer.

This clonotype was seen a handful of times. There is no known antigen for this receptor. No qualities accompany the bases; no much larger clone lies one base away. The study at large found these results: In validation, the model predicted progression to ophthalmopathy with 55% to 71% sensitivity and 72.22% specificity, a median of 6.5 months before onset. Sample size was not statistically predetermined, and investigators were not blinded to group allocation. Most expanded thyroid clonotypes (frequency above 0.001) were also detected in blood, a finding suggesting that blood repertoires may reflect thyroid immune responses. Ophthalmopathy was separated from stable hyperthyroidism by a 13 V-J signature model, with around 90% sensitivity and about 84% specificity obtained in cross-validation and 80%/75% obtained in testing.

The TCR beta CDR3 regions were amplified from the RNA transcripts. The TCR CDR3 was subjected to a first round of RT-PCR using the HTBI primer set and the Qiagen OneStep RT-PCR kit. The libraries were constructed in a second round of multiplex PCR and then size-selected and purified. Paired-end sequencing of the libraries was performed with 100 bp reads on an Illumina HiSeq2000. Per the original workflow: SOAPnuke was used to process the raw data, throwing out any read that contained adapters or uncalled bases, had a mean Phred below 15, or lacked an exact constant-primer or identifier match. COPE v1.2.5 was used to merge high-quality paired reads, and clonotypes were defined as unique nucleotide sequences. MiTCR v1.1 was used to align clonotypes to the IMGT TRBV, TRBD and TRBJ reference segments. Analysis was restricted to V-J combinations with a frequency above 0.0001, which covered roughly 99% of repertoires. The TCS score was defined as F50 (clonal expansion) divided by E x V (chaos), with BLOSUM62-based TCRdist calculated between CDR3 peptides within each V-J. Welch's t-statistics and random forest reduced roughly 530 V-J features to 10 to 15, which were used in a naive Bayes classifier (R e1071). TCRdb redid the processing of the public reads, applying fastp at Q25 and MiXCR, and retained in-frame beta chains. Here each entry gathers all rows of one CDR3 protein and keeps the most common genes and DNA. What appears here as the V and J calls and clone size reflects TCRdb's work, not the paper's. The sample table holds about 640,000 distinct CDR3 sequences, of which about 20% were seen once. Together, the top ten hold under 35% of the sample.

The rearranged segments are TRBV30 and TRBJ1-2; the D gene is unclear. Material: blood. This TCR came from a man aged 30 to 39 with Graves' ophthalmopathy. At the DNA level, the sequence is TGTGCCTGTCCCAATCAGTTCTATGGCTACACCTTC. It codes for CACPNQFYGYTF.